Each of the 25 T cell receptor beta chains below was sequenced from the same sample in a study of shared clonotypes between healthy human individuals. Sequencing used immunoSEQ multiplex PCR; TCRdb keeps in-frame clones, though not all of them. The sample lists 1.6 million or so clones; approximately 98.5% were seen once. Sequencing used naive CD4+ T cells sorted from blood. Subset in this sample: CD45RA+ positively selected. These receptors all come from a man under 40 in good health.

The chain has TRBV2 and TRBJ2-2, with D possibly called TRBD1 or TRBD2 (5 bases each). CDR1 and CDR2 from the germline V gene are SNHLY and FYNNEI. Trimming cost V 6 bases and J 0 bases, with 11 bases left between them. The CDR3 is 15 amino acids. CDR3 protein: CASRGTASNTGELFF. CDR3 nucleotides: TGTGCCAGCAGGGGGACCGCTTCGAACACCGGGGAGCTGTTTTTT.

The chain carries TRBV6-1 and TRBJ2-7; TRBD2 agrees at 10 bases. Germline assignment: CDR1 MNHNS and CDR2 SASEGT. The CDR3 has 13 residues. The J segment lost 6 bases and the V segment lost 6 bases, leaving 5 bases of the junction unmatched. The CDR3 DNA follows: TGTGCCAGCAGACTAGCGGGAAGTACCGAGCAGTACTTC. Protein: CASRLAGSTEQYF.

This chain links TRBV5-1 with TRBJ2-3, with TRBD1 identical over 10 bases. Germline CDR1 is SGHRS and CDR2 is YFSETQ. The CDR3 runs 17 residues. Trimming removed 4 bases from V and 4 bases from J; junction bases left unmatched: 12. CDR3: CASSPWTGGKVADTQYF. The DNA for the CDR3 is TGCGCCAGCAGCCCGTGGACAGGGGGGAAGGTCGCAGATACGCAGTATTTT.

The V and J genes are TRBV4-2 and TRBJ2-1; 11 bases are shared with TRBD2. This CDR3 has 17 amino acids. Germline V gene data show CDR1 as LGHNA and CDR2 as YNFKEQ. The V gene end was trimmed by 2 bases and the J gene end by 5 bases; junction bases not matched to a gene: 8. The CDR3 is CASSQRPLLAGDNEQFF. The DNA of the CDR3 is TGTGCCAGCAGCCAAAGGCCCCTACTAGCGGGAGACAATGAGCAGTTCTTC.

The rearrangement uses TRBV9 and TRBJ1-2; D remains unclear. V lost 4 bases and J 2 bases, leaving 12 bases between the germline ends. Germline values: CDR1 SGDLS, CDR2 YYNGEE. The CDR3 is 14 residues long. The CDR3 loop is CASSSGPGNYGYTF. CDR3 DNA: TGTGCCAGCAGCTCCGGACCGGGGAACTATGGCTACACCTTC.

V is TRBV6-5 and J is TRBJ2-7; D is undetermined. The CDR3 loop spans 15 amino acids. CDR1 is MNHEY and CDR2 is SVGAGI in the germline V gene. V lost 0 bases, J lost 6 bases, and 15 bases lay in between. The CDR3 loop reads CASSYSERLGVEQYF. CDR3 DNA: TGTGCCAGCAGTTACTCCGAGCGCCTTGGCGTCGAGCAGTACTTC.

The rearrangement uses TRBV2 and TRBJ2-1, with D possibly being TRBD1 or TRBD2 (5 bases each). This CDR3 has 18 residues. V gave up 6 bases and J gave up 8 bases, with 29 bases separating them. Germline V gene sequence: CDR1 SNHLY, CDR2 FYNNEI. DNA of the CDR3: TGTGCCAGCAGATCTCGTCCGTCGGGACCCAGATATCTAGATGAGCAGTTCTTC. Encoded protein: CASRSRPSGPRYLDEQFF. Looking up the rest from reference TRBV2 and TRBJ2-1 gives the full variable domain: EPEVTQTPSHQVTQMGQEVILRCVPISNHLYFYWYRQILGQKVEFLVSFYNNEISEKSEIFDDQFSVERPDGSNFTLKIRSTKLEDSAMYFCASRSRPSGPRYLDEQFFGPGTRLTVL.

In its sample, this clone was seen once. The chain combines TRBV7-9 with TRBJ1-5; TRBD1 matches at 7 bases. Germline values: CDR1 SEHNR, CDR2 FQNEAQ (reference sequence). This CDR3 contains 14 residues. Losses at the gene ends were 3 bases for V and 7 bases for J; bases not matched to a gene: 6. CDR3: CASSFDRVGQPQHF. The CDR3 DNA reads TGTGCCAGCAGCTTTGACAGGGTGGGGCAGCCCCAGCATTTT. Full variable domain (missing parts from reference TRBV7-9 and TRBJ1-5): DTGVSQNPRHKITKRGQNVTFRCDPISEHNRLYWYRQTLGQGPEFLTYFQNEAQLEKSRLLSDRFSAERPKGSFSTLEIQRTEQGDSAMYLCASSFDRVGQPQHFGDGTRLSIL.

This clone has just one count. J is TRBJ2-7 and V is TRBV5-1; TRBD2 aligns across 7 bases. CDR3 length equals 15 residues. Germline loops: CDR1 SGHRS, CDR2 YFSETQ. Trimming at V came to 0 bases and at J to 3 bases, leaving 6 bases not matched to a gene. The CDR3 loop reads CASSLVLLAIYEQYF. Here the CDR3 DNA reads TGCGCCAGCAGCTTGGTGCTACTAGCGATCTACGAGCAGTACTTC.

The chain carries TRBV11-2 and TRBJ1-1, with 7 bases identical to TRBD1. Germline V gene sequence: CDR1 SGHAT, CDR2 FQNNGV. This CDR3 is built from 15 residues. The trim removed 7 bases at V and 2 bases at J, leaving 10 bases unmatched. The CDR3 DNA follows: TGTGCCAGCAACGTTCAGGGGACAGCAAACACTGAAGCTTTCTTT. It yields the protein CASNVQGTANTEAFF.

This sequence joins TRBV7-9 and TRBJ1-3; D call uncertain. The CDR3 has 16 residues. CDR1 and CDR2 from the germline V gene are SEHNR and FQNEAQ (reference sequence). Between the trimmed V and J ends, which lost 1 base and 1 base, there was a span of 11 bases. DNA of the CDR3: TGTGCCAGCAGCTTAGGGGCAGGCTCATCTGGAAACACCATATATTTT. It encodes CASSLGAGSSGNTIYF.

J is TRBJ2-1 and V is TRBV5-3; no clear D. TRBV5-3 is annotated as an ORF whose role is uncertain. The V end was cut by 0 bases, the J end by 7 bases, with 8 bases between. This CDR3 spans 13 amino acids. In nucleotides, the CDR3 is TGTGCCAGAAGCTTGGGGGCACAGAATGAGCAGTTCTTC. It specifies CARSLGAQNEQFF.

This chain links TRBV6-5 with TRBJ2-3; 9 bases map to TRBD1. This CDR3 is 15 amino acids long. Germline assignment: CDR1 MNHEY and CDR2 SVGAGI. V gave up 6 bases and J gave up 0 bases; unmatched junction bases: 4. This CDR3 reads CASRPGTGSTDTQYF. The DNA of the CDR3 is TGTGCCAGCAGGCCCGGGACAGGGAGCACAGATACGCAGTATTTT.

The chain is built from TRBV5-4 and TRBJ2-7; D gene ambiguous. Germline loops: CDR1 SGHNT, CDR2 YYREEE (reference sequence). The V end lost 5 bases, the J end lost 0 bases, and 12 bases lay between the germline ends. This CDR3 region has 14 residues. The CDR3: CASSPDLSSYEQYF. The CDR3 nucleotides read TGTGCCAGCAGTCCGGACCTCAGCTCCTACGAGCAGTACTTC.

The chain carries TRBV6-5 and TRBJ2-7; D ambiguous. Germline V gene sequence: CDR1 MNHEY, CDR2 SVGAGI. There are 13 residues in the CDR3. V was cut by 0 bases and J by 5 bases, with 8 bases left in between. As DNA, the CDR3 is TGTGCCAGCAGTTACTCGATATCCCACGAGCAGTACTTC. It is translated as CASSYSISHEQYF.

The chain recombines TRBV6-5 with TRBJ2-7, with D possibly being TRBD2 (6 bases). The V and J ends lost 7 bases and 12 bases respectively, with 22 bases between them. Germline CDR1 reads MNHEY; CDR2 reads SVGAGI. This CDR3 comprises 13 residues. CDR3 residues: CASTSGWARDAYF. CDR3 nucleotide sequence: TGTGCCAGCACCAGCGGGTGGGCTCGGGACGCGTACTTC.

The CDR3 here is CASSLGDRGRTDTQYF. CDR3 bases: TGTGCCAGCAGCTTAGGAGACAGGGGGCGGACAGATACGCAGTATTTT. This chain links TRBV7-9 with TRBJ2-3; 10 bases are shared with TRBD1. The CDR3 runs 16 residues. V was pared by 1 base and J by 3 bases, with 4 bases of the junction left unmatched. Germline CDR1 reads SEHNR; CDR2 reads FQNEAQ (reference sequence).

The chain couples TRBV28 to TRBJ2-3; 8 bases map to TRBD2. The length of the CDR3 is 17 residues. V lost 4 bases to trimming and J lost 0 bases; unmatched junction nucleotides: 9. Germline CDR1 reads MDHEN; CDR2 reads SYDVKM. CDR3 DNA sequence: TGTGCCAGCAGTTCAACGTTAGCGGGAACTAGCACAGATACGCAGTATTTT. Amino acids: CASSSTLAGTSTDTQYF.

The chain employs TRBV11-2 and TRBJ1-3, with no clear D. V lost 7 bases to trimming and J lost 0 bases, with 10 bases between them. CDR1 SGHAT and CDR2 FQNNGV come from the germline V gene. This CDR3 has 14 residues. Written as DNA, the CDR3 is TGTGCCAGCACCACCATTTCCTCTGGAAACACCATATATTTT. Protein product: CASTTISSGNTIYF.

The J gene is TRBJ2-5, the V gene TRBV2; perhaps TRBD2 as D (5 bases). Trimming took off 8 bases at V and 0 bases at J, with 13 bases between the two ends. Germline-derived CDR1 and CDR2 are SNHLY and FYNNEI. The CDR3 consists of 14 residues. Here the CDR3 DNA reads TGTGCCAGCTCGCGGGCGATGTACCAAGAGACCCAGTACTTC. Protein: CASSRAMYQETQYF.

This rearrangement joins TRBV18 to TRBJ2-1; the D gene is possibly TRBD1 (6 bases). Looked up from germline, CDR1 is KGHSH and CDR2 is LQKENI. CDR3 length: 14 amino acids. V lost 3 bases, J lost 6 bases, and 12 bases lay in between. CDR3 coding DNA: TGTGCCAGCTCACCGGGACAACCACTCAATGAGCAGTTCTTC. Its protein product is CASSPGQPLNEQFF. The complete variable domain, with remaining parts taken from reference TRBV18 and TRBJ2-1, reads NAGVMQNPRHLVRRRGQEARLRCSPMKGHSHVYWYRQLPEEGLKFMVYLQKENIIDESGMPKERFSAEFPKEGPSILRIQQVVRGDSAAYFCASSPGQPLNEQFFGPGTRLTVL.

The chain couples TRBV10-2 to TRBJ1-4; 10 bases align to TRBD1. The CDR3 runs 15 residues. In germline, CDR1 is WSHSY, CDR2 SAAADI. Trimming took 6 bases from V and 6 from J; bases not matched to a gene: 7. CDR3 DNA: TGCGCCAGCAGCCCCCGGGACAGGGGCGATGAAAAACTGTTTTTT. The encoded protein is CASSPRDRGDEKLFF.

The chain uses TRBV5-6 and TRBJ2-3, with D possibly being TRBD2 (6 bases). The V gene lost 2 bases and the J gene lost 1 base, with 8 bases spanning the gap. Germline CDR1 is SGHDT and CDR2 is YYEEEE. The CDR3 contains 14 residues. The chain's CDR3 is CASSFSGGTDTQYF. The CDR3 bases are TGTGCCAGCAGCTTTAGCGGAGGCACAGATACGCAGTATTTT.

The V gene is TRBV1, the J gene TRBJ1-4; the D call TRBD1 from the table was never checked on the DNA. TRBV1 is a known pseudogene. The length of the CDR3 is 15 residues. CDR3 sequence reads: CTSSLTQGANEKLFF. CDR3 in DNA: TGCACCAGCAGCCTAACCCAGGGGGCTAATGAAAAACTGTTTTTT.

The gene calls are TRBV6-6 and TRBJ2-7, with a possible D match to TRBD2 (6 bases). In germline, CDR1 is MNHNY, CDR2 SVGAGI (reference sequence). V lost 0 bases to trimming and J lost 7 bases, with 13 bases between them. The CDR3 is 14 residues long. CDR3 sequence: CASSYSVTAGEQYF. The DNA for the CDR3 is TGTGCCAGCAGTTACTCGGTGACGGCGGGGGAGCAGTACTTC.